The rows below give T cell receptor beta chains drawn from one sample of a study of T cell repertoires in cytomegalovirus infection. Each CDR3 protein gets one entry after TCRdb re-called the reads with MiXCR. The table shows hundreds of thousands of distinct CDR3 sequences, with 33% occurring only once. Antigen specificity for these receptors is unknown. The starting material was cultured PBMCs, obtained from culture after CMV antigen stimulation. These receptors originate from a human donor in good health (CMV status not recorded). Some clones in this sample may be carry-over from other donors' samples. CDR3s include the opening cysteine and the closing phenylalanine or tryptophan. Fields, in order: V gene, D gene, J gene, clone size, CDR3 protein, CDR3 DNA. D genes are given only for firm matches. Size is omitted from some rows. Given values are once, few, many or a class for expanded clones.

v_call: TRBV7-9
d_call: TRBD2
j_call: TRBJ2-1
clone_size: few
cdr3_aa: CASSLARLARGDEQFF
cdr3_nt: TGTGCCAGCAGCTTAGCGCGACTAGCGCGCGGCGATGAGCAGTTCTTC

v_call: TRBV11-2
d_call: NA
j_call: TRBJ2-4
clone_size: NA
cdr3_aa: CASSSNKNIRYF
cdr3_nt: TGTGCCAGCAGCTCAAACAAAAACATTCGGTACTTC

v_call: TRBV7-2
d_call: NA
j_call: TRBJ2-7
clone_size: few
cdr3_aa: CASSFWTSEQYF
cdr3_nt: TGTGCCAGCAGCTTCTGGACCAGCGAGCAGTACTTC

v_call: TRBV6-2/TRBV6-3
d_call: TRBD2
j_call: TRBJ2-1
clone_size: few
cdr3_aa: CASSYEGTSGIGNEQFF
cdr3_nt: TGTGCCAGCAGTTACGAAGGGACTAGCGGGATTGGGAATGAGCAGTTCTTC

v_call: TRBV7-2
d_call: NA
j_call: TRBJ2-1
clone_size: few
cdr3_aa: CASSLVQQYNEQFF
cdr3_nt: TGTGCCAGCAGCTTAGTGCAGCAGTACAATGAGCAGTTCTTC

v_call: TRBV7-2
d_call: NA
j_call: TRBJ2-1
clone_size: NA
cdr3_aa: CASSLAATTVDEQFF
cdr3_nt: TGTGCCAGCAGTTTAGCGGCGACGACAGTGGATGAGCAGTTCTTC

v_call: TRBV2
d_call: NA
j_call: TRBJ1-5
clone_size: NA
cdr3_aa: CASSEQGVGNQPQHF
cdr3_nt: TGTGCCAGCAGCGAACAAGGGGTTGGCAATCAGCCCCAGCATTTT

v_call: TRBV7-2
d_call: NA
j_call: TRBJ1-2
clone_size: few
cdr3_aa: CASKYPGGVYGYTF
cdr3_nt: TGTGCCAGCAAGTACCCCGGGGGTGTCTATGGCTACACCTTC

v_call: TRBV11-3
d_call: NA
j_call: TRBJ2-7
clone_size: NA
cdr3_aa: CASSLGGAAGSYEQYF
cdr3_nt: TGTGCCAGCAGCTTAGGTGGAGCAGCGGGCTCCTACGAGCAGTACTTC

v_call: TRBV7-2
d_call: TRBD2
j_call: TRBJ2-1
clone_size: many
cdr3_aa: CASSLVGLALNEQFF
cdr3_nt: TGTGCCAGCAGCTTAGTCGGACTAGCCTTGAATGAGCAGTTCTTC

v_call: TRBV20-1
d_call: NA
j_call: TRBJ1-6
clone_size: NA
cdr3_aa: CSARQAKEPLHF
cdr3_nt: TGCAGTGCTAGACAGGCCAAGGAACCCCTCCACTTT

v_call: TRBV11-2
d_call: NA
j_call: TRBJ2-6
clone_size: few
cdr3_aa: CASSLGGFHSGANVLTF
cdr3_nt: TGTGCCAGCAGCTTAGGGGGATTCCACTCTGGGGCCAACGTCCTGACTTTC

v_call: TRBV28
d_call: NA
j_call: TRBJ2-5
clone_size: NA
cdr3_aa: CASSPREDLGGETQYF
cdr3_nt: TGTGCCAGCAGCCCCCGCGAGGACCTTGGGGGAGAGACCCAGTACTTC

v_call: TRBV7-9
d_call: TRBD2
j_call: TRBJ2-7
clone_size: few
cdr3_aa: CASSSGLARSSYEQYF
cdr3_nt: TGTGCCAGCAGCTCGGGACTAGCCCGGAGCTCCTACGAGCAGTACTTC

v_call: TRBV11-2
d_call: NA
j_call: TRBJ2-4
clone_size: NA
cdr3_aa: CASSLITGALNIQYF
cdr3_nt: TGTGCCAGCAGCTTAATTACGGGAGCCCTAAACATTCAGTACTTC